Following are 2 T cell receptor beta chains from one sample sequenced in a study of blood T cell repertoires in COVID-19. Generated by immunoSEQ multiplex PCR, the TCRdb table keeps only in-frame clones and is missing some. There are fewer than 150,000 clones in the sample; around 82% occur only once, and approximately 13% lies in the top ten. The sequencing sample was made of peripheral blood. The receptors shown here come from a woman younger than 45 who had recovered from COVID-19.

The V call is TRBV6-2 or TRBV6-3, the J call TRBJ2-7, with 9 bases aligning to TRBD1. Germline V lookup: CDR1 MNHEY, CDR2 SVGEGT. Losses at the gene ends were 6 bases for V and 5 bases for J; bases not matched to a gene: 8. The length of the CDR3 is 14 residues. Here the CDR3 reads CASSSYRGRNEQYF. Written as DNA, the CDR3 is TGTGCCAGCAGCTCCTACAGGGGGCGAAACGAGCAGTACTTC.

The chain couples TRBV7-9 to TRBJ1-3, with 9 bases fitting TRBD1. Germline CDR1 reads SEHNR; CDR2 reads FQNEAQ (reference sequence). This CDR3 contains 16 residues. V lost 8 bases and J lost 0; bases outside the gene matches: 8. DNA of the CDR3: TGTGCCAGCTCCCAAGGGACAGGGAACTCTGGAAACACCATATATTTT. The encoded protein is CASSQGTGNSGNTIYF.